This TCR beta chain was found in a study of T cell responses to AZD1222 COVID-19 vaccine. The germline CDR1 and CDR2 sequences are SGHDT and YYEEEE. This CDR3 is built from 15 residues. Trimming cost V 5 bases and J 6 bases; bases outside gene matches: 12. In its sample, this clone was seen once. Its antigen is undetermined. Notes on the study in general: None of the repertoires were sampled until the peak T cell response had passed. White British donors predominated, females outnumbered males, and clonal diversity was possibly underestimated. Reports say nearly half of spike-specific TCRs go after unmutated variant regions. With dominance at 160-218 and 743-854, vaccine-associated CD4 TCRs spanned spike.

Only in-frame clones appear in the TCRdb table, and some are missing; sequencing was by immunoSEQ multiplex PCR. The sample consists of roughly 53,000 clones, 85% to 90% of them appearing once. Sequences were derived from peripheral blood, sampled on day 0 of MenACWY control vaccination. The TCR comes from an adult in good health. The gene calls are TRBV5-6 and TRBJ2-7; 9 bases line up with TRBD2. CDR3 amino acids: CASSRLAARIPEQYF. The CDR3 DNA reads as TGTGCCAGCAGTCGACTAGCGGCCCGGATCCCCGAGCAGTACTTC.